A selection of T cell receptor beta chains follows, all from one sample in a study of blood T cell repertoires in COVID-19. TCRdb keeps only in-frame clones here, not all; method: immunoSEQ multiplex PCR. This sample carries about 430,000 clones, roughly 88% of them seen once, and the ten largest clones take approximately 1.5%. The sequenced sample was PBMCs or T cells enriched from blood (not recorded which). The receptors shown here come from a young woman who had been exposed to COVID-19. CDR3s include the opening cysteine and the closing phenylalanine or tryptophan.

j_gene | v_gene | CDR3aa
TRBJ2-7 | TRBV29-1 | CSVGETSGLEQYF
TRBJ2-6 | TRBV4-2 | CASSQGASSGANVLTF
TRBJ2-1 | TRBV7-9 | CASSLNSGTGSGFF
TRBJ2-7 | TRBV4-3 | CASSQDRYEQYF
TRBJ2-2 | TRBV27 | CASSFGTGISGELFF
TRBJ2-7 | TRBV15 | CATSRDPRLAGLSYEQYF
TRBJ2-4 | TRBV7-2 | CASSLVSGFKNIQYF
TRBJ2-7 | TRBV5-1 | CASSWGDYEQYF
TRBJ2-1 | TRBV27 | CASSLQGSTIVDEQFF
TRBJ1-2 | TRBV14 | CASSPQYRGYGYTF
TRBJ1-2 | TRBV19 | CASTSGGGYTF
TRBJ1-2 | TRBV27 | CASRGDYGYTF
TRBJ1-2 | TRBV29-1 | CSVNPGAPGYTF
TRBJ2-5 | TRBV10-3 | CAIRQGARETQYF
TRBJ2-5 | TRBV25-1 | CASSDPSSGRKETQYF
TRBJ2-1 | TRBV7-8 | CASSLGGLAGVRFF
TRBJ1-5 | TRBV27 | CASSPVSGQPQHF
TRBJ2-2 | TRBV2 | CASSGPRSGELFF
TRBJ1-5 | TRBV28 | CASRGQGGNQPQHF
TRBJ1-2 | TRBV7-6 | CASSSGEGVIYGYTF
TRBJ1-5 | TRBV5-5 | CASRMGTGNQPQHF
TRBJ1-4 | TRBV2 | CASRGVGSTNEKLFF
TRBJ2-5 | TRBV6-5 | CASKGARLETQYF
TRBJ1-2 | TRBV28 | CASSLFGIAYGYTF
TRBJ2-7 | TRBV2 | CASSFPTSGLSYEQYF
TRBJ1-1 | TRBV27 | CASRSWTGKNTEAFF
TRBJ2-1 | TRBV4-2 | CASSQPGQGFHNEQFF
TRBJ1-1 | TRBV4-1 | CASSQGRVNTEAFF
TRBJ2-3 | TRBV19 | CASSIAGTQYF
TRBJ2-1 | TRBV7-9 | CASSEQREWSYNEQFF
TRBJ1-2 | TRBV7-2 | CASSSAGQGNYGYTF
TRBJ2-1 | TRBV28 | CASSNSGTGAYNEQFF
TRBJ2-7 | TRBV29-1 | CSARTGTQGPDEQYF
TRBJ1-3 | TRBV30 | CAWNNLLRTAGNTIYF
TRBJ2-5 | TRBV4-3 | CASSQDNQRGGRETQYF
TRBJ2-3 | TRBV7-7 | CASSPSGGIDTQYF
TRBJ1-4 | TRBV5-1 | CASSFSSGEGEKLFF
TRBJ2-1 | TRBV6-5 | CASSSGMASEQFF
TRBJ1-5 | TRBV19 | CASSINGGPQYQPQHF
TRBJ1-2 | TRBV29-1 | CSVPGTDLNYGYTF